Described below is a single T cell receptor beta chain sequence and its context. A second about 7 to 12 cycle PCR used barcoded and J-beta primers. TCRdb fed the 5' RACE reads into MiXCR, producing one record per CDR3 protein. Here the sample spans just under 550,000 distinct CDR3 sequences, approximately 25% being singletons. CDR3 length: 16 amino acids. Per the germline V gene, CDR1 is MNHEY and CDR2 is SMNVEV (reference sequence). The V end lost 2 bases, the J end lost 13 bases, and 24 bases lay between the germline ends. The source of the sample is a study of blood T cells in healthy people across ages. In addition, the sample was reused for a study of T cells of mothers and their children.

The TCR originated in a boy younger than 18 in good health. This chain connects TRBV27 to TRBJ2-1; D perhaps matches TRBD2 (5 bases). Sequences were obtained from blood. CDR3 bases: TGTGCCAGCAGTTTAATGGCCCCCCCCGGGATAGATAGACAGTTCTTC. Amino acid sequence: CASSLMAPPGIDRQFF.